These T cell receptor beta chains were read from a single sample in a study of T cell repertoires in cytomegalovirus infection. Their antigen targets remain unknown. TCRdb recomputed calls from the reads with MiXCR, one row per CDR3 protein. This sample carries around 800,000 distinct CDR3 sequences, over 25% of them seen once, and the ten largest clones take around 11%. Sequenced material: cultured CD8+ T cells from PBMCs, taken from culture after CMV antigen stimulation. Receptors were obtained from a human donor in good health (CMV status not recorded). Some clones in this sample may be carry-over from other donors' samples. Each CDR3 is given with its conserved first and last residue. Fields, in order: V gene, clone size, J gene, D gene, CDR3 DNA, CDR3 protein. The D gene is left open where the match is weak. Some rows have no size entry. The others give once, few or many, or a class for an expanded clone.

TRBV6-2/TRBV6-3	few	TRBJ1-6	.	TGTGCCAGCGGCTTTAATTCACCCCTCCACTTT	CASGFNSPLHF
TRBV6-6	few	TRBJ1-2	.	TGTGCCAGCACCCCGATGGGGGCGCGAGGCTACACCTTC	CASTPMGARGYTF
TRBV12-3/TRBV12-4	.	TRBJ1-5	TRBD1	TGTGCCAGCAGACCGGGACAGATCAGTACCCAGCATTTT	CASRPGQISTQHF
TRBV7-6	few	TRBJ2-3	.	TGTGCCAGCAGTCCCTGGGGGACCGGGGGGCGTACGCAGTATTTT	CASSPWGTGGRTQYF
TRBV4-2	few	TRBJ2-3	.	TGTGCCAGCAGCCCCGAGGGGGTAAGGATCACAGATACGCAGTATTTT	CASSPEGVRITDTQYF
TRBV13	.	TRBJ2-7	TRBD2	TGTGCCAGCAGCGGGGGACAGGGGGAACGCGGGACTAGCGGGGGAGGATGGTCCCCCTACGAGCAGTACTTC	CASSGGQGERGTSGGGWSPYEQYF
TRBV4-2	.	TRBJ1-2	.	TGTGCCAGCAGCCAAGGTTGGTCCGCCGAGGGCCCCTCTTCTAACTATGGCTACACCTTC	CASSQGWSAEGPSSNYGYTF
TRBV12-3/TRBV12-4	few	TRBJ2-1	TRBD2	TGTGCCAGCAGCACGATAGCGGGGGGGCGGTACCCCTACAATGAGCAGTTCTTC	CASSTIAGGRYPYNEQFF
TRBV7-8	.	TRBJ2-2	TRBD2	TGTGCCAGCAGCTTCCTGCCCCGGGGGGGCAACACCGGGGAGCTGTTTTTT	CASSFLPRGGNTGELFF
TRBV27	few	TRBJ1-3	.	TGTGCCAGCAGTTTATCCCTACCCAACAGAGGAAACACCATATATTTT	CASSLSLPNRGNTIYF
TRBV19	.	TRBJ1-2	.	TGTGCCTCTCTGGGTGGACGGCAGAACTATGGCTACACCTTC	CASLGGRQNYGYTF
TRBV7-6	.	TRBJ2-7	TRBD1	TGTGCCAGCAGCTCCCGGACAGGCTCCTCCTACGAGCAGTACTTC	CASSSRTGSSYEQYF
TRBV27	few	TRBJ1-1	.	TGTGCCAGCACCCTGACTGGAATGAGCACTGAAGCTTTCTTT	CASTLTGMSTEAFF
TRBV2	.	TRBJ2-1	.	TGTGCCAGCATCCACCCGCGTAAGGGGGGTGAGCAGTTCTTC	CASIHPRKGGEQFF
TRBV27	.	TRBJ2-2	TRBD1	TGTGCCAGCAGTCCGGGACAGGGGATCACCGGGGAGCTGTTTTTT	CASSPGQGITGELFF
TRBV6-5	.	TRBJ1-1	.	TGTGCCAGCAGTTACCCCCTTGGAGCTTTCTTT	CASSYPLGAFF
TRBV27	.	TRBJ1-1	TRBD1	TGTGCCAGCACGGACAGGGGAAGCACTGAAGCTTTCTTT	CASTDRGSTEAFF
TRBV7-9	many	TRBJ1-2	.	TGTGCCAGCAGCCCCCCCAATCCCAAGGCTGGAGGCTATGGCTACACCTTC	CASSPPNPKAGGYGYTF
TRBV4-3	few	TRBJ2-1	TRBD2	TGCGCCAGCAGCCAAGACAAGACTAGCGGGGTTTACAATGAGCAGTTCTTC	CASSQDKTSGVYNEQFF
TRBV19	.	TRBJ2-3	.	TGTGCCAGTAGTATAGCCGGATCTCGTACGCAGTATTTT	CASSIAGSRTQYF
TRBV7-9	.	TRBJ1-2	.	TGTGCCGCGGAGGAACTTAACTATGGCTACACCTTC	CAAEELNYGYTF
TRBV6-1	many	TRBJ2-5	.	TGTGCCAGCGGTCGTCCATTCCTCGGAGCCCGGGAGACCCAGTACTTC	CASGRPFLGARETQYF
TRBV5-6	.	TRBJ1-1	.	TGTGCCAGCAGCTTAATGTACAGGGAGAACACTGAAGCTTTCTTT	CASSLMYRENTEAFF
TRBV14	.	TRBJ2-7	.	TGTGCCAGCAGCCAAGAATCAGGGGCCTACGAGCAGTACTTC	CASSQESGAYEQYF
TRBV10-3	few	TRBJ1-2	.	TGTGCCATCAGCGCGGTCACCCAGGAGGGCTACACCTTC	CAISAVTQEGYTF
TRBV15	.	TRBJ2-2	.	TGTGCCACCAGCAGAGAACGGGGGCGATACACCGGGGAGCTGTTTTTT	CATSRERGRYTGELFF
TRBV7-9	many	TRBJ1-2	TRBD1	TGTGCCAGCAGCTCGGACAGGGGGCTACCGATTGCATATGGCTACACCTTC	CASSSDRGLPIAYGYTF
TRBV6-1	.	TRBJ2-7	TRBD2	TGTGCCAGCAGTGAAGCGCGGGGGGCCGACTACGAGCAGTACTTC	CASSEARGADYEQYF
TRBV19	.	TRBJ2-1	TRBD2	TGTGCCAGTAGTATAGATAGGGCGGGGGGCTCCTACAATGAGCAGTTCTTC	CASSIDRAGGSYNEQFF